This T cell receptor beta chain was observed in a study of T-cell memory formation after mild COVID-19 (dated by TCRdb to the early 2020s). About the study as a whole: TCR sequence clusters from the two donors were found to be largely donor specific. Two young, previously healthy adult volunteers made up the cohort, one male and one female. In a couple of donors, T-cell clones that expanded and contracted after mild COVID-19 were tracked by sequencing TCRalpha and TCRbeta repertoires over time. The full study reports these points: Contracting CD4+ clones appeared mostly in the CM and EM memory subsets, whereas CD8+ clones were enriched in EMRA. Some responding clones were detected in pre-infection memory, which suggested that pre-existing cross-reactive memory T cells had joined the SARS-CoV-2 response. SARS-CoV-2 specificity of the second-wave clones peaking on day 37 was not confirmed. The study covered only a couple of mild cases, and larger cohorts including severe cases with pre-infection samples were considered necessary. Clones contracting from day 15 to 85 had balanced CD4/CD8 phenotypes, while a second wave expanding from day 15 to 37 was biased towards CD4+.

The CDR3, from cysteine to phenylalanine, totals 17 residues. Only the CDR3 DNA stays, 51 bases, in frame from base 1. V is cut back by 2 bases and J by 4 bases, with 14 bases in the junction unmatched. CDR1 and CDR2 were assigned from the germline V gene as SGHTA and FQGNSA. Ficoll-Paque density gradient centrifugation was used to isolate PBMCs. The instrument given in TCRdb is Illumina NovaSeq 6000. TCRalpha and TCRbeta cDNA libraries were constructed by 5'RACE with constant-segment primers, with sample barcodes and unique molecular identifiers being introduced. RNA was extracted from every sample with Trizol reagent. The libraries were amplified in two PCR steps, and the second step added a second sample barcode and Illumina TruSeq adapters. Sequencing of the libraries was done on an Illumina NovaSeq, producing 2 x 150 bp paired-end reads. The study's own analysis went as follows. With migec v1.2.7, reads were demultiplexed and then collapsed into UMI-guided consensus sequences. Using mixcr v2.1.11, the UMI consensuses were aligned to TRA and TRB V and J templates and assembled into clonotypes. Clonotypes were classified as expanded or contracted when called significant by both edgeR and NoisET, with noise models trained on biological replicates. edgeR calls used a false discovery rate-adjusted p below 0.01 and a log2 fold-change threshold of 1. As an exploratory analysis of dynamics, max-normalized trajectories of the 1000 most abundant clonotypes were examined by PCA with hierarchical clustering. The CD4 or CD8 phenotype of responding clones was assigned using the separately sequenced CD4+ and CD8+ repertoires. Using fastp at Q25 and MiXCR, TCRdb reprocessed the public reads and kept productive beta chains. Each record represents a unique CDR3 protein, reported with the most common genes and DNA among its rows. The V and J calls here are based on TCRdb, not the publication. Present in this sample are about 420,000 distinct CDR3 sequences, 20% to 30% of which were seen just once. The leading ten clones occupy around 12% of the sample.

Details on this clonotype: This receptor's antigen is unknown. Nothing much larger sits one base from this clone, and base qualities are not available.

The rearranged segments are TRBV7-2 and TRBJ2-7, with 7 junctional bases fitting TRBD1. Specimen: PBMCs or a T cell subset sorted from them (not recorded which). This TCR was recovered from an adult woman who had mild COVID-19 (a few samples of this study predate the infection). The sample titles of this study are shuffled in the database, so cell type and time point are left out; the donor was told from shared clones. The DNA is as follows: TGTGCCAGCAGCTTAAGTTCCGGTTCCCCCAGGGGGTACGAGCAGTACTTC. Translated, it reads CASSLSSGSPRGYEQYF. With the rest looked up from the reference TRBV7-2 and TRBJ2-7 genes rather than sequenced, the full variable domain is GAGVSQSPSNKVTEKGKDVELRCDPISGHTALYWYRQSLGQGLEFLIYFQGNSAPDKSGLPSDRFSAERTGGSVSTLTIQRTQQEDSAVYLCASSLSSGSPRGYEQYFGPGTRLTVT.